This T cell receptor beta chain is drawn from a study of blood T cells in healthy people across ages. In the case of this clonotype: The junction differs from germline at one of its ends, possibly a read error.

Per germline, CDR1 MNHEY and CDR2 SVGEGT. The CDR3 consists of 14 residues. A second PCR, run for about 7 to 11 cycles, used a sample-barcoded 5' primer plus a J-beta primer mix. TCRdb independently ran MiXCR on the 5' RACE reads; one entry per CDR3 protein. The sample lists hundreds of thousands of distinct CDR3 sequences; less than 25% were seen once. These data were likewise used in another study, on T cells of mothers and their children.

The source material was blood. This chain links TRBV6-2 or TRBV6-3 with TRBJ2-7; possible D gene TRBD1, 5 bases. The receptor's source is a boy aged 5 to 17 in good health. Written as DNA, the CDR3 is TGTGCCAGCAGTTACGGGGCAGACACCTACGAGCAGTGCTTC. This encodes CASSYGADTYEQCF.